The T cell receptor beta chain under discussion was sequenced for a study of blood T cell repertoires in COVID-19. For the study at large: Acute and convalescent COVID-19 samples came from the United States, Italy and Spain. PBMCs, B-cell-depleted T cells, or T cells provided the cDNA or gDNA that made up the material.

Under the authors' procedure: Researchers report that nucleated cell counts were estimated from reference gene primer amplification. Method: immunoSEQ multiplex PCR; TCRdb's copy keeps in-frame clones and lacks some. V, J and clone size reflect that table, while D and trimming were determined from the DNA. In the table there are about 230,000 clones, just over 85% of which are singletons. CDR1 is LGHDT and CDR2 is YNNKEL in the germline V gene (reference sequence). The CDR3 loop spans 17 amino acids. The germline V and J ends were trimmed by 0 bases and 0 bases, with 12 bases remaining between them. Sequenced input: peripheral blood. The chain combines TRBV3-1 (or the pseudogene TRBV3-2) with TRBJ2-1; D perhaps matches TRBD1 (6 bases). This TCR came from a man between 50 and 59 years old with COVID-19, enrolled during active disease. CDR3 protein: CASSQEQGPSSYNEQFF. The CDR3 coding sequence is TGTGCCAGCAGCCAAGAACAGGGTCCCAGCTCCTACAATGAGCAGTTCTTC.